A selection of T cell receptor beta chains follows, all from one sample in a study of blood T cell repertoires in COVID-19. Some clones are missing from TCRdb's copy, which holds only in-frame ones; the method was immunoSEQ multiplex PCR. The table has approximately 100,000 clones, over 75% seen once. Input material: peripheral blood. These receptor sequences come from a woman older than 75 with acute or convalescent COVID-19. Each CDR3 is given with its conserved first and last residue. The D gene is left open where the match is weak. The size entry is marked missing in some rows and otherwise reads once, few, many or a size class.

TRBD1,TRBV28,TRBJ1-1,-,CASSSGTGGWGFKHTEAFF,TGTGCCAGCAGCTCCGGGACAGGGGGCTGGGGATTCAAGCACACTGAAGCTTTCTTT
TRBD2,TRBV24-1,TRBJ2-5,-,CATSDPGLARETQYF,TGTGCCACCAGTGATCCCGGACTAGCCCGAGAGACCCAGTACTTC
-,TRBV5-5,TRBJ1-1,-,CASSLPRGWRNTEAFF,TGTGCCAGCAGCCTACCTCGGGGTTGGAGGAACACTGAAGCTTTCTTT
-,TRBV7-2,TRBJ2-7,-,CASSNTDSYEQYF,TGTGCCAGCAGCAACACTGACAGCTACGAGCAGTACTTC
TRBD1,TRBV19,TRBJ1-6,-,CASRPDRGLGSPLHF,TGTGCCAGTAGGCCGGACAGGGGGCTTGGCTCACCCCTCCACTTT
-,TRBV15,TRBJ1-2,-,CATSRDEVVYGYTF,TGTGCCACCAGCAGAGATGAGGTTGTCTATGGCTACACCTTC
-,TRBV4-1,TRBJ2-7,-,CASSQESGVSSYEQYF,TGCGCCAGCAGCCAAGAGTCAGGGGTGAGTTCCTACGAGCAGTACTTC
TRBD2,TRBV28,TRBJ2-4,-,CASTESGAVNQYF,TGTGCCAGCACCGAAAGCGGGGCCGTAAACCAGTACTTC
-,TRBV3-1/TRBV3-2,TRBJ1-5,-,CASSQGGDHQPQHF,TGTGCCAGCAGCCAAGGGGGGGATCATCAGCCCCAGCATTTT
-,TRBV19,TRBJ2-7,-,CASSGQIYEQYF,TGTGCCAGTAGCGGACAGATCTACGAGCAGTACTTC
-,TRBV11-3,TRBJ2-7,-,CASSLGHPYEQYF,TGTGCCAGCAGCTTAGGACACCCCTACGAGCAGTACTTC
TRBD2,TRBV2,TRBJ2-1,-,CASSRQRGSSYNEQFF,TGTGCCAGCAGTCGTCAGCGGGGGAGCTCCTACAATGAGCAGTTCTTC
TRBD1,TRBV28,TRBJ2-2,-,CASSYYRGNTGELFF,TGTGCCAGCAGCTATTACAGGGGGAACACCGGGGAGCTGTTTTTT
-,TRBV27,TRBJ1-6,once,CASTDIGSSYNSPLHF,TGTGCCAGCACCGACATAGGGAGCTCCTATAATTCACCCCTCCACTTT